The rows below give T cell receptor beta chains drawn from one sample of a study of cytomegalovirus exposure and HLA in healthy donors. This table comes from immunoSEQ multiplex PCR, and its TCRdb copy is limited to in-frame clones, with some not included. The data show some 180,000 clones, with roughly 78% seen just once and approximately 2% held by the top ten. Input material: PBMCs. These receptors all stem from a woman aged 25 to 39 in good health and CMV-seronegative. The CDR3 runs from the conserved cysteine through the conserved F or W. D genes are given only for firm matches. Clone size is stated in some rows and not others, as once, few, many or a class when expanded.

v_call	j_call	d_call	clone_size	cdr3_nt	cdr3_aa
TRBV7-6	TRBJ1-3	NA	NA	TGTGCCAGCAGCTTAGACACGGGGAAGGCTGGAAACACCATATATTTT	CASSLDTGKAGNTIYF
TRBV19	TRBJ2-2	NA	NA	TGTGCCAGTAGTATAGTAACGGGGGCGAACACCGGGGAGCTGTTTTTT	CASSIVTGANTGELFF
TRBV5-1	TRBJ2-5	TRBD2	few	TGCGCCAGCAGCCCCGGGGGGGCCGAAGAGACCCAGTACTTC	CASSPGGAEETQYF
TRBV5-8	TRBJ1-3	NA	NA	TGTGCCAGCAGCTTGGCCGCCCACCCAGTGGCCACCATATATTTT	CASSLAAHPVATIYF
TRBV5-4	TRBJ1-1	NA	few	TGTGCCAGCAGTTTACCTCGCGGGGGAGGCTCTGAAGCTTTCTTT	CASSLPRGGGSEAFF
TRBV18	TRBJ2-6	NA	NA	TGTGCCAGCTCACCGCGGGACGGAACTTTACCCGGGGCCAACGTCCTGACTTTC	CASSPRDGTLPGANVLTF
TRBV19	TRBJ2-3	NA	NA	TGTGCCAGTAGACAGGCCACAGATACGCAGTATTTT	CASRQATDTQYF
TRBV5-6	TRBJ2-5	TRBD2	NA	TGTGCCAGCAGTTTTGGACTAGCGGGTAAGGTGGAGACCCAGTACTTC	CASSFGLAGKVETQYF
TRBV4-1	TRBJ1-4	NA	NA	TGCGCCAGCAACGCCAGAGGGATCAATGAAAAACTGTTTTTT	CASNARGINEKLFF
TRBV7-9	TRBJ2-1	NA	NA	TGTGCCAGCAGAGATCAGGGGAGGGGACTTAATGAGCAGTTCTTC	CASRDQGRGLNEQFF
TRBV6-1	TRBJ1-1	TRBD1	NA	TGTGCCAGCACTTACGGGACAGGGAATAACAAAGCTTTCTTT	CASTYGTGNNKAFF
TRBV5-6	TRBJ1-1	NA	NA	TGTGCCAGCAGCTTTCCTCCGGGGAACATGAACACTGAAGCTTTCTTT	CASSFPPGNMNTEAFF
TRBV18	TRBJ2-2	NA	NA	TGTGCCAGCTCACCCAACGGGGGATCGAACACCGGGGAGCTGTTTTTT	CASSPNGGSNTGELFF
TRBV19	TRBJ2-5	TRBD2	NA	TGTGCCAGTAGTACCCGACTAGCGGGGTTGGGGACCCAGTACTTC	CASSTRLAGLGTQYF
TRBV2	TRBJ2-7	TRBD1	NA	TGTGCCAGCAGTGTGGGGACAGGGAGGGTCTACGAGCAGTACTTC	CASSVGTGRVYEQYF
TRBV4-3	TRBJ2-1	TRBD2	NA	TGCGCCAGCAGCCAAGAAGCTGGGCGGGGGAGCTCCTACAATGAGCAGTTCTTC	CASSQEAGRGSSYNEQFF
TRBV10-1	TRBJ2-3	TRBD1	NA	TGCGCCAGCACGGGACAGAGCACAGATACGCAGTATTTT	CASTGQSTDTQYF
TRBV6-1	TRBJ1-3	TRBD1	NA	TGTGCCAGCAGTGAAGCGCGGACAGGGTCAGGAAACACCATATATTTT	CASSEARTGSGNTIYF
TRBV25-1	TRBJ2-3	NA	few	TGTGCCAGCACTAAGGACAGATTCACAGATACGCAGTATTTT	CASTKDRFTDTQYF
TRBV7-9	TRBJ1-6	NA	NA	TGTGCCAGCAGCTTAGGAGGGGGTGATTCACCCCTCCACTTT	CASSLGGGDSPLHF
TRBV2	TRBJ2-3	NA	NA	TGTGCCAGCAGGGAACCTCGTAGACGGGACACCACAGATACGCAGTATTTT	CASREPRRRDTTDTQYF
TRBV30	TRBJ2-1	TRBD2	few	TGTGCCTGGGCAGAGCGGGGAGCCTACAATGAGCAGTTCTTC	CAWAERGAYNEQFF
TRBV9	TRBJ2-3	NA	NA	TGTGCCAGCACCCTAGGGGGAGGGGATACGCAGTATTTT	CASTLGGGDTQYF
TRBV5-8	TRBJ1-2	NA	few	TGTGCCAGCAGCCGGACGGGGATGGGCGGCTACACCTTC	CASSRTGMGGYTF
TRBV9	TRBJ2-5	NA	NA	TGTGCCAGCAGCGTAGGGGCTTCAGAGACCCAGTACTTC	CASSVGASETQYF
TRBV19	TRBJ1-5	NA	NA	TGTGCCAGTAGTATACAGGGCTGGCAGCCCCAGCATTTT	CASSIQGWQPQHF
TRBV27	TRBJ2-7	TRBD1	few	TGTGCCAGCAGTTTTCACCTTTTAGGACAGGGGCCCCACGAGCAGTACTTC	CASSFHLLGQGPHEQYF
TRBV9	TRBJ2-7	NA	NA	TGTGCCAGCAGCGTCGGTTCCTCCTACGAGCAGTACTTC	CASSVGSSYEQYF
TRBV6-1	TRBJ2-5	TRBD2	NA	TGTGCCAGCAGTGGGCTAGCGGGGAAGGGAGAGACCCAGTACTTC	CASSGLAGKGETQYF
TRBV7-9	TRBJ1-1	NA	few	TGTGCCAGCAGCCATTTTGAGGGTGGCACTGAAGCTTTCTTT	CASSHFEGGTEAFF
TRBV19	TRBJ1-1	NA	NA	TGTGCCAGTAGTATAGGCAACCAGGGAAGTGAAGCTTTCTTT	CASSIGNQGSEAFF
TRBV10-3	TRBJ2-5	NA	few	TGTGCCATCAGTGAGTCCGGGAAGGAGACCCAGTACTTC	CAISESGKETQYF
TRBV12-5	TRBJ1-4	TRBD1	NA	TGTGCTAGTGGTTTGGTACAGGGGGGAACAGGGAATGAAAAACTGTTTTTT	CASGLVQGGTGNEKLFF
TRBV5-1	TRBJ2-2	NA	NA	TGCGCCAGCAGCTTGGTCCGAGCTCAAGGGGCCGGGGAGCTGTTTTTT	CASSLVRAQGAGELFF
TRBV30	TRBJ1-5	TRBD1	once	TGTGCCTGGGGGGACAGGCACAATCAGCCCCAGCATTTT	CAWGDRHNQPQHF
TRBV30	TRBJ1-2	NA	NA	TGTGCCTGGTCGCCCGGGACACTTGGCTACACCTTC	CAWSPGTLGYTF
TRBV7-7	TRBJ2-7	NA	NA	TGTGCCAGCAGCCCTGGGGGGGCTTCTTACGAGCAGTACTTC	CASSPGGASYEQYF
TRBV5-1	TRBJ2-7	TRBD1	NA	TGCGCCAGCAGCCTTAGGGGGGACAGGGCGGGGGAGCAGTACTTC	CASSLRGDRAGEQYF
TRBV5-4	TRBJ1-2	NA	NA	TGTGCCAGCAGCTCCGAAGGGGCGTCTAACTATGGCTACACCTTC	CASSSEGASNYGYTF
TRBV7-2	TRBJ2-3	NA	NA	TGTGCCAGCAGCTTAGGAGCTCCAGATACGCAGTATTTT	CASSLGAPDTQYF
TRBV7-9	TRBJ2-4	NA	NA	TGTGCCAGCAGCTTAGAGGGGTTAGCCAAAAACATTCAGTACTTC	CASSLEGLAKNIQYF
TRBV18	TRBJ1-2	NA	NA	TGTGCCAGCTCACAACCCCTATATGGCTACACCTTC	CASSQPLYGYTF
TRBV10-1	TRBJ2-7	TRBD2	NA	TGCGCCAGCAGTGAGATTTGGGGGCCGGGGCGGGGGGCCTACGAGCAGTACTTC	CASSEIWGPGRGAYEQYF
TRBV14	TRBJ1-1	NA	NA	TGTGCCAGCAGCCAAGGGCTCGGGGCTTTCTTT	CASSQGLGAFF
TRBV5-1	TRBJ2-7	NA	NA	TGCGCCAGCAGCCCCGACAGTTCATCCACCTACGAGCAGTACTTC	CASSPDSSSTYEQYF
TRBV9	TRBJ2-2	TRBD2	once	TGTGCCAGCAGCGGTTGGACTAGCGGGAACACCGGGGAGCTGTTTTTT	CASSGWTSGNTGELFF
TRBV7-7	TRBJ2-2	TRBD1	NA	TGTGCTAGCAGCCACGGCGTACAGGGGAAAGCGACCGGGGAGCTGTTTTTT	CASSHGVQGKATGELFF
TRBV25-1	TRBJ1-1	NA	NA	TGTGCCAGCAGTGGAGGTTTCGCGGTCACTGAAGCTTTCTTT	CASSGGFAVTEAFF
TRBV27	TRBJ2-5	TRBD2	NA	TGTGCCAGCAGTCTTAGGACTAGCGGGTCGGGGGAGACCCAGTACTTC	CASSLRTSGSGETQYF
TRBV6-5	TRBJ2-1	NA	NA	TGTGCCAGCAGTTACGGGGGCGGATACAATGAGCAGTTCTTC	CASSYGGGYNEQFF